What follows is one T cell receptor beta chain and its context. The target of this receptor is not known. A much larger clone differs from this one at a single base, so this may be a read error. The junction shows trimming of 0 bases on V and 8 bases on J, plus 8 bases between the germline ends. In the germline V gene (reference sequence), CDR1 corresponds to LGHDT and CDR2 to YNNKEL. The CDR3 sequence holds 13 residues, the cysteine and phenylalanine included. The DNA shown is the 39-base CDR3, in frame from base 1. Systemically healthy Caucasian individuals from Russia, 39 in total and aged 6 to 90 years, were included as donors. Around 9.9 milliliters of peripheral blood were collected from each donor into EDTA-treated Vacutainer tubes. Ficoll-Paque density-gradient centrifugation was used to isolate PBMCs, with at least 6 million obtained per sample. Total RNA was extracted from PBMCs with Trizol reagent, with at least 6 micrograms obtained per sample. The percentages of naive CD45RAhigh/CD27high T cells were determined by flow cytometry on a PBMC aliquot from every donor.

The library was prepared using 5' RACE. Sequencing took place on an Illumina HiSeq 2500. A second PCR of roughly 6 to 12 cycles was performed with a sample-barcoded 5' primer and a J-beta primer mix. Each TCR beta cDNA molecule received a unique molecular identifier from a template-switch 5' adaptor carrying 12 random nucleotides. At least 2.5 million CDR3-containing paired-end reads were obtained from each sample. First-strand cDNA was synthesized from all RNA with the Mint cDNA synthesis kit, primed by a TRBC-specific oligonucleotide. Following uracil-DNA glycosylase treatment, a first 18-cycle PCR with universal primers M1SS and BC2_uni_R was performed on all cDNA. Regarding the original processing steps: Each sample was normalized by randomly selecting 1 million high-quality reads, each carrying a distinct molecular identifier. Instead of being binned into consensus sequences, reads with shared molecular identifiers were discarded. MiTCR, with a Q25 quality threshold and the strictest error-elimination algorithm, was used for CDR3 identification, clonotype clustering and error correction. A nonparametric unseen species model with Euler transformation was used to estimate a lower bound on total TCR beta diversity. TCRdb cleaned the public reads at Q25 with fastp, built clones with MiXCR and kept in-frame beta chains. Rows are unified per CDR3 protein, each entry keeping the most common DNA and genes. The V and J calls and clone size come from TCRdb's table, not from the authors' own analysis. In all, the sample holds around 850,000 distinct CDR3 sequences, and around 34% of those were seen once. The ten top clones hold over 10% of the sample.

The sample comes from a study of blood T cells in healthy people across ages (dated by TCRdb to the mid-2010s). About the full investigation: In model experiments, template switching captured roughly one uniquely barcoded TCR beta cDNA molecule for every two T cells. To avoid experimental bias, donors of different ages were randomly spread across the sequencing lanes. Age-related changes in TCR beta repertoire diversity were measured in the study by deep sequencing normalized with unique cDNA molecular identifiers. Four age groups were formed from the donors: young (average roughly 15 years), middle-aged (more than 35), aged (about 68) and long-lived (about 75). The study analyzed two additional independent replicas of 1 million unique cDNA reads from the same blood draw for two donors, one aged 18 to 30 and one aged 80 or older. Beyond this particular receptor, the publication reports: Estimates of total diversity from one million sequenced T cells were regarded as lower bounds and underestimates. Observed TCR beta diversity per million T cells fell roughly linearly with age, and a significant reduction was already apparent by age approximately 40. Compared with the aged group, the long-lived group had more naive CD4+ T cells, fewer expanded clones and increased TCR diversity, a pattern suggesting age selection. Conclusive comparison of naive and antigen-experienced compartments was prevented by the profiling of bulk unsorted PBMCs. Because the CMV infection status of the donors was unknown, age-related changes in expanded clonotypes may potentially have been confounded. The percentage of naive T cells measured by flow cytometry correlated strongly with observed TCR beta diversity.

The source material was blood. The receptor's source is a man aged 18 to 29 in good health. The V gene is TRBV3-1 and the J gene is TRBJ2-1; the D segment cannot be called with confidence. In nucleotide form, the sequence is TGTGCCAGCAGCCAAGATCTAGGGTATGAGCAGTTCTTC. It encodes CASSQDLGYEQFF.